This T cell receptor beta chain derives from a study of cytomegalovirus exposure and HLA in healthy donors. Study observations and caveats: Most of the CMV-associated TCR beta chains (in a later analysis) appeared to be HLA-restricted. In a later analysis, a genetic analysis reported fewer productive-TCR N-insertions in an Asian-associated ancestry cluster than the cohort average. The authors listed 150 or so TCR beta chains as cytomegalovirus-associated.

The PCR had 60 Vbeta and 13 Jbeta primers. Assay: immunoSEQ multiplex PCR; the TCRdb copy retains only in-frame clones and omits some. The record lists fewer than 110,000 clones, of which the ten most abundant hold 3.5%. Unrecorded immune exposures were likely, despite nominal health at sampling. In regard to this clone: What it recognizes is unknown.

The germline V gene has CDR1 SGHTA and CDR2 FQGNSA. V trimming: 6 bases; J trimming: 2 bases; junction bases outside the gene matches: 7. The CDR3 is made up of 16 amino acids. The source of this sequence is a man aged 35 to 55 in good health and CMV-seronegative. The J gene is TRBJ1-2, the V gene TRBV7-2; 12 positions agree with TRBD1. The sequencing sample was made of PBMCs. The CDR3 is CASSFPGQGANYGYTF. The CDR3 nucleotides are TGTGCCAGCAGTTTCCCGGGACAGGGGGCGAACTATGGCTACACCTTC.